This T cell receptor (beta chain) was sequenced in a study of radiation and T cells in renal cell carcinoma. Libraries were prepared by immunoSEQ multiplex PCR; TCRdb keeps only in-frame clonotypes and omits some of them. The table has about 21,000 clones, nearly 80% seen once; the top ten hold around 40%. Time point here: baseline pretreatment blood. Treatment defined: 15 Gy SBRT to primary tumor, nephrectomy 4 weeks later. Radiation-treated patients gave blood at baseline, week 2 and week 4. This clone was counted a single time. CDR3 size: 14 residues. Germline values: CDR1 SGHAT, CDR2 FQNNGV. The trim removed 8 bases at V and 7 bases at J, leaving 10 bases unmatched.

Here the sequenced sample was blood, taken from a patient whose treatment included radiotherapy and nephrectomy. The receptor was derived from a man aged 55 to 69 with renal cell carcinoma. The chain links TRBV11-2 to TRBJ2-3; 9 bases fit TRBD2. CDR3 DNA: TGTGCCAGCGCACCGACTAGCGGTGCAAATACGCAGTATTTT. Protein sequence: CASAPTSGANTQYF.